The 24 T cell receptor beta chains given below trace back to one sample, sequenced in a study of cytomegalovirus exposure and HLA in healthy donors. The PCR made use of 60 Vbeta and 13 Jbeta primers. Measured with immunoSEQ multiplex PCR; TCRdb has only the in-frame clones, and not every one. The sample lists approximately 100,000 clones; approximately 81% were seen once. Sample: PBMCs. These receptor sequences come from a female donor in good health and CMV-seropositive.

CDR3 region: CASSLEVSGSGNTIYF. As DNA, the CDR3 is TGCGCCAGCAGCTTAGAGGTCAGCGGCTCTGGAAACACCATATATTTT. The rearrangement links TRBV5-1 to TRBJ1-3, with D unclear. Germline loops: CDR1 SGHRS, CDR2 YFSETQ. V was clipped by 2 bases and J by 0 bases, with 12 bases between them. The CDR3 loop spans 16 amino acids.

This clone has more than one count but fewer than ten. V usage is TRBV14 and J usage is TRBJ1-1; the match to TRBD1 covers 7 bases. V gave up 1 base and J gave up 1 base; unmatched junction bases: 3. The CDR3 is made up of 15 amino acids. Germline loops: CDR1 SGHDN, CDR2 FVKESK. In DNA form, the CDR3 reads TGTGCCAGCAGCCAAGCAGGGGGTGCGAACACTGAAGCTTTCTTT. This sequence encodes CASSQAGGANTEAFF.

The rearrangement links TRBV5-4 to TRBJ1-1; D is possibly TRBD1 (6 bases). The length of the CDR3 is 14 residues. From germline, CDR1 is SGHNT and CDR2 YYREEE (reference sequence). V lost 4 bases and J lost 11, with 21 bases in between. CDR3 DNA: TGTGCCAGCAGCCTAAGGGGGATCGTCAACGGGGCTTTCTTT. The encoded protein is CASSLRGIVNGAFF.

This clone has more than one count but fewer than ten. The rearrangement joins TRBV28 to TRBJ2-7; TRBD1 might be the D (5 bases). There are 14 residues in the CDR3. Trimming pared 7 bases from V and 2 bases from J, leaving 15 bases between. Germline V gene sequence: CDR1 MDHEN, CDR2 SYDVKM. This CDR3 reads CASNRRIGAYEQYF. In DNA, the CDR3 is TGTGCCAGCAATAGAAGGATAGGGGCCTACGAGCAGTACTTC.

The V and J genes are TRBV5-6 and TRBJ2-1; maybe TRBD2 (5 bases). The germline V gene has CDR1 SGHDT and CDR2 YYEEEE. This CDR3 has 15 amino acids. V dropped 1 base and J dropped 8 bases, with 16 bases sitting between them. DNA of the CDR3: TGTGCCAGCAGCTTGAGAGGGCCCGGGCCTTATGAGCAGTTCTTC. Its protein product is CASSLRGPGPYEQFF.

Written as DNA, the CDR3 is TGTGCCAGCAGTCGACAGGGAATGAACACTGAAGCTTTCTTT. This sequence encodes CASSRQGMNTEAFF. This rearrangement joins TRBV16 to TRBJ1-1; 7 nucleotides align to TRBD1. The CDR3 is made up of 14 amino acids. With V trimmed by 6 bases and J by 0 bases, 4 bases remained unmatched. CDR1 KGHSY and CDR2 FQNENV come from the germline V gene.

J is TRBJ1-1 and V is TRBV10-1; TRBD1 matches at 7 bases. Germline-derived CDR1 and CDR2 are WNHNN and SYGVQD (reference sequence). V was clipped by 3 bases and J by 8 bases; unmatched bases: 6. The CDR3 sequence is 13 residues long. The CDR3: CASSDALDREAFF. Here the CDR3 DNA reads TGCGCCAGCAGTGATGCCTTGGACAGGGAAGCTTTCTTT.

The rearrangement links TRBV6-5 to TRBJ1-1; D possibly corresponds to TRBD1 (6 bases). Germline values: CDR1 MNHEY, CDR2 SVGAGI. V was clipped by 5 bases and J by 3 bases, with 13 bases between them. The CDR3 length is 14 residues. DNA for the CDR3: TGTGCCAGCAGTCCAAAAAGGGGGTACACTGAAGCTTTCTTT. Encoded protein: CASSPKRGYTEAFF.

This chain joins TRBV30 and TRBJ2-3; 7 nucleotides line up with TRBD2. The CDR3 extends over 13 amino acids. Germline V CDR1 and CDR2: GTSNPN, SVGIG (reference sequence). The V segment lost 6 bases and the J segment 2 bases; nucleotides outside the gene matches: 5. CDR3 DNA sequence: TGTGCCTGTCTACTAGCGTCCACAGATACGCAGTATTTT. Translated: CACLLASTDTQYF.

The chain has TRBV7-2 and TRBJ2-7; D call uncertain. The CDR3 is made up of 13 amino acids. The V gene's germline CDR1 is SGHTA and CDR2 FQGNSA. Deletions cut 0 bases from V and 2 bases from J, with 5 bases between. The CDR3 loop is CASSLAAPYEQYF. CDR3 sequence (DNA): TGTGCCAGCAGCTTAGCGGCCCCCTACGAGCAGTACTTC.

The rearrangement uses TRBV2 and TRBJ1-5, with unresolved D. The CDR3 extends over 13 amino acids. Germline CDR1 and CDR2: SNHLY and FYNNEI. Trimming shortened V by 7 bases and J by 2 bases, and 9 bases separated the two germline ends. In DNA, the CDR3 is TGTGCCAGCAAAGAGATTGGCAATCAGCCCCAGCATTTT. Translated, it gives CASKEIGNQPQHF.

In DNA form, the CDR3 reads TGTGCCACCAGCAGGGGAGGGGAGGAAGCTTTCTTT. It codes for CATSRGGEEAFF. The chain couples TRBV15 to TRBJ1-1, with D possibly TRBD1 on 5 matching bases. The V gene lost 3 bases and the J gene lost 8 bases, with 10 bases spanning the gap. The CDR3 is made up of 12 amino acids. Looked up from germline, CDR1 is LNHNV and CDR2 is YYDKDF (reference sequence).

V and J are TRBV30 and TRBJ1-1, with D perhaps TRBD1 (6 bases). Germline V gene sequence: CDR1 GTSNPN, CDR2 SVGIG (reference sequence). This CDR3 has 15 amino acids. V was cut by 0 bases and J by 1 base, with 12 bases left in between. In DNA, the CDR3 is TGTGCCTGGAGTGTAACGGGGGGCGCGAACACTGAAGCTTTCTTT. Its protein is CAWSVTGGANTEAFF.

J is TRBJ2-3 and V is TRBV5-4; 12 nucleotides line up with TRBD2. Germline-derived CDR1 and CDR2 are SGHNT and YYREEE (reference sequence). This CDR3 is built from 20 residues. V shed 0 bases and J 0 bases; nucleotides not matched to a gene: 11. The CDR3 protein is CASSLAGRTSGTSSTDTQYF. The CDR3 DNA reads TGTGCCAGCAGCTTGGCCGGACGGACTAGCGGGACATCTAGCACAGATACGCAGTATTTT.

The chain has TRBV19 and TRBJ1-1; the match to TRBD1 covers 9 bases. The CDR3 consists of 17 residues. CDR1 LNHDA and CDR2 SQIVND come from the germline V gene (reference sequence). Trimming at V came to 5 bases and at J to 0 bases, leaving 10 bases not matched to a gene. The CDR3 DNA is TGTGCCAGTAGTGGGGGACAGGGATGGGCGATGAACACTGAAGCTTTCTTT. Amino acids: CASSGGQGWAMNTEAFF.

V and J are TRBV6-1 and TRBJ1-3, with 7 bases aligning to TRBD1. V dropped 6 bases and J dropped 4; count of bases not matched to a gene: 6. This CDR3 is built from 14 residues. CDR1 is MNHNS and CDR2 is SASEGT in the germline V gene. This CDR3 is CASRTGLTGNTIYF. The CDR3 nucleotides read TGTGCCAGCAGGACAGGGTTAACAGGAAACACCATATATTTT.

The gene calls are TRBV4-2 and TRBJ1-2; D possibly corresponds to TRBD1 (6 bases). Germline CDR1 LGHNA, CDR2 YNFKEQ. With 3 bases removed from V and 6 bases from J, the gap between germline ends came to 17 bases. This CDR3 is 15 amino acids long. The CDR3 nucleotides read TGTGCCAGCAGCCATATCGGACAGAAGGTTAATGGCTACACCTTC. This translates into CASSHIGQKVNGYTF.

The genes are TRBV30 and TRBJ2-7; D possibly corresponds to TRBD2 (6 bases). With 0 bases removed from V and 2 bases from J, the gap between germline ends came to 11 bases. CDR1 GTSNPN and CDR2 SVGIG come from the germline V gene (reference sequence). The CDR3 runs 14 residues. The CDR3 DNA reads TGTGCCTGGAGTGTAAGTGCGGGACCCTACGAGCAGTACTTC. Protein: CAWSVSAGPYEQYF.

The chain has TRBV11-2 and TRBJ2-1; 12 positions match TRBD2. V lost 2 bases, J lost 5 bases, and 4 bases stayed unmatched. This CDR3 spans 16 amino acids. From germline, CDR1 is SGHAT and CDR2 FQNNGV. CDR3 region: CASSLLTSGSHNEQFF. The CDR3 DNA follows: TGTGCCAGCAGCTTACTGACTAGCGGGAGCCACAATGAGCAGTTCTTC.

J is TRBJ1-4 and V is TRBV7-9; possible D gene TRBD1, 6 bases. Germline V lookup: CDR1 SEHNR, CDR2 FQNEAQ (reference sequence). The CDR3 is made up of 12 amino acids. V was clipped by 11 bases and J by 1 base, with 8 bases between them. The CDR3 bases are TGTGCCGCAGGGGTAACTAATGAAAAACTGTTTTTT. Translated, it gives CAAGVTNEKLFF.

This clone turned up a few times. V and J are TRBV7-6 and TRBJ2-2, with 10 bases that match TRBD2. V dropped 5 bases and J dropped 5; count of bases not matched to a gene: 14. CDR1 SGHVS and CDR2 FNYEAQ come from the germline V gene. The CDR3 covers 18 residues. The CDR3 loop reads CASSRAQRGGQGTGELFF. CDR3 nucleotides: TGTGCCAGCAGCCGAGCGCAGCGGGGGGGCCAGGGGACCGGGGAGCTGTTTTTT.

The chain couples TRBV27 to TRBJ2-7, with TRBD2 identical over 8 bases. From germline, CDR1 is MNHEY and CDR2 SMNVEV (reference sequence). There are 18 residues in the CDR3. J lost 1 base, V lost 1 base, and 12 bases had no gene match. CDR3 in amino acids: CASSLFAGAGGSSYEQYF. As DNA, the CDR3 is TGTGCCAGCAGTTTATTTGCAGGTGCGGGAGGATCTTCCTACGAGCAGTACTTC.

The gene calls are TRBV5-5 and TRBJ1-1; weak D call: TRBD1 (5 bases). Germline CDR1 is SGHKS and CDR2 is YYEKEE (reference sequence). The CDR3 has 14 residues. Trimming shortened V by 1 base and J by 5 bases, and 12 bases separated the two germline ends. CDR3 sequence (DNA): TGTGCCAGCAGCTTGCAGCCGGGGGGGACTGAAGCTTTCTTT. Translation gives CASSLQPGGTEAFF.

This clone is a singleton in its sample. CDR3 amino acids: CASSSGGQGKYHEQYF. CDR3 sequence (DNA): TGCGCCAGCAGCTCGGGAGGACAGGGTAAATACCACGAGCAGTACTTC. V gene TRBV5-1 combines with J gene TRBJ2-7; tentative D call: TRBD1 (8 bases). Germline CDR1 SGHRS, CDR2 YFSETQ. CDR3 length: 16 amino acids. With 3 bases removed from V and 5 bases from J, the gap between germline ends came to 21 bases.